This T cell receptor (beta chain) is drawn from a study of OX40 agonist ivuxolimab in advanced cancers. Across the study: Ivuxolimab was delivered to patients intravenously every 2 weeks at doses spanning 0.01 to 10 mg/kg. Findings and limits, study-wide: Average numbers of expanded clones were greater in CD8+ T cells than in CD4+. It was also the case that some nonresponders had low normalized T-cell clonal expansion.

Data came from immunoSEQ multiplex PCR; TCRdb stores just in-frame clones and leaves some out. The sample contains more than 45,000 clones, roughly nine tenths of which appear only once. Peripheral blood came from all dose cohorts at three timepoints. This clone was found a few times. Its antigen remains unknown. The CDR3 has 12 residues. V was trimmed by 5 bases and J by 6 bases, leaving 10 bases between them. Germline CDR1 and CDR2: SEHNR and FQNEAQ (reference sequence). The chain couples TRBV7-9 to TRBJ1-1; D is ambiguous. The sequence was obtained from an adult with an advanced solid tumor such as melanoma, head and neck, liver or kidney cancer. The sequences come from CD4+ or CD8+ T cells sorted from blood, collected in a trial of the OX40 agonist ivuxolimab. CDR3 in amino acids: CASSQGGPEAFF. Here the CDR3 DNA reads TGTGCCAGCAGCCAAGGTGGGCCTGAAGCTTTCTTT.